What follows are 11 T cell receptor beta chains derived from one specimen sequenced in a study of beta chain features in type 1 diabetes. General observations from the study: All four CD4+ subsets of Type 1 diabetes patients contained TCRB CDR3s that were moderately but significantly shorter.

These receptors lack a known antigen. Expressed TCRB transcripts were sequenced after all isolated RNA was converted to cDNA. Profiling relied on immunoSEQ multiplex PCR, and the TCRdb table lists in-frame clones only, not all of them. This sample yields some 350,000 clones, of which 9.6% are seen a single time; less than 0.65% belongs to the top ten. Sample: central memory CD4+ T cells from blood. These receptors all come from a man aged 25-45 years with type 1 diabetes.

This sequence joins TRBV5-1 and TRBJ2-1; 7 bases match TRBD2. From germline, CDR1 is SGHRS and CDR2 YFSETQ. The CDR3 spans 15 residues. V shed 0 bases, J shed 5 bases, and the junction held 5 bases outside the gene matches. In DNA, the CDR3 is TGCGCCAGCAGCTTGGGGCTAGCGGAGAACAATGAGCAGTTCTTC. Its protein product is CASSLGLAENNEQFF.

This chain joins TRBV6-5 and TRBJ2-5; no firm D call. In germline, CDR1 is MNHEY, CDR2 SVGAGI. Trimming stripped 7 bases from V and 2 bases from J, with 17 bases between. This CDR3 comprises 15 residues. CDR3 sequence: CASTPRTVRQETQYF. CDR3 DNA: TGTGCCAGCACCCCCAGAACAGTCAGACAAGAGACCCAGTACTTC.

The chain is built from TRBV2 and TRBJ1-1; TRBD1 aligns across 10 bases. This CDR3 comprises 14 residues. V was clipped by 4 bases and J by 8 bases; unmatched bases: 7. CDR1 SNHLY and CDR2 FYNNEI come from the germline V gene. DNA of the CDR3: TGTGCCAGCAGTGGACAGGGGGCGAGTGGGGAAGCTTTCTTT. It yields the protein CASSGQGASGEAFF.

This clone was counted only a few times. The gene calls are TRBV7-2 and TRBJ2-1; D gene ambiguous. Germline lookup yields CDR1 SGHTA and CDR2 FQGNSA. The CDR3 has 13 amino acids. With 1 base removed from V and 5 bases from J, the gap between germline ends came to 6 bases. The CDR3 is CASSLDRDNEQFF. CDR3 DNA sequence: TGTGCCAGCAGCTTAGATCGAGACAATGAGCAGTTCTTC.

This clone showed up just a few times. This chain uses TRBV5-1 with TRBJ2-3; a weak D match, TRBD1 (6 bases). Trimming removed 2 bases at V and 6 bases at J, with 13 bases between. CDR1 is SGHRS and CDR2 is YFSETQ in the germline V gene. This CDR3 spans 14 amino acids. CDR3 nucleotides: TGCGCCAGCAGCTTCAACAGGGCTGGGGATACGCAGTATTTT. As protein: CASSFNRAGDTQYF.

This clone was observed many times. V gene TRBV29-1 combines with J gene TRBJ1-1, with D maybe TRBD1 (5 bases). Trimming left V 4 bases short and J 7 bases short, with 16 bases between. The CDR3 spans 13 residues. CDR1 and CDR2 from the germline V gene are SQVTM and ANQGSEA. The CDR3 here is CSVVRDVRHEAFF. CDR3 DNA: TGCAGCGTTGTCAGGGATGTGCGGCATGAAGCTTTCTTT.

J is TRBJ1-2 and V is TRBV7-2, with D unclear. Germline values: CDR1 SGHTA, CDR2 FQGNSA. V gave up 4 bases and J gave up 5 bases, with 14 bases separating them. The CDR3 runs to 14 residues. As DNA, the CDR3 is TGTGCCAGCAGCTCCCGAAACGAAGGGTATGGCTACACCTTC. It specifies CASSSRNEGYGYTF.

This clone was counted at least ten times. The gene calls are TRBV5-1 and TRBJ2-7; D perhaps matches TRBD2 (5 bases). The CDR3 spans 14 residues. Germline CDR1 SGHRS, CDR2 YFSETQ. V dropped 5 bases and J dropped 4 bases, with 16 bases sitting between them. The CDR3 loop reads CASSPPGDPYEQYF. Here the CDR3 DNA reads TGCGCCAGCAGTCCGCCCGGGGATCCTTACGAGCAGTACTTC.

This clone has a handful of counts. At one of its ends the junction is not consistent with the germline gene, which may arise from a read error. The rearrangement links TRBV5-1 to TRBJ2-2; 8 nucleotides agree with TRBD1. The germline V gene encodes CDR1 SGHRS and CDR2 YFSETQ. The CDR3 is 15 residues long. In nucleotides, the CDR3 is TGTGCCAGCAGCGTAGGACAGGGATACACCGGGGAGCTGTTTTTT. It translates to CASSVGQGYTGELFF.

This clone was observed a handful of times. The rearrangement links TRBV13 to TRBJ2-2; D call uncertain. Trimming shortened V by 5 bases and J by 7 bases, and 8 bases separated the two germline ends. The CDR3 consists of 12 residues. The V gene's germline CDR1 is PRHDT and CDR2 FYEKMQ (reference sequence). The CDR3 spells CASSPRLGELFF. DNA for the CDR3: TGTGCCAGCAGCCCTCGCCTCGGGGAGCTGTTTTTT.

This clone was picked up many times. The genes are TRBV19 and TRBJ2-2; 9 bases map to TRBD1. Trimming took 6 bases from V and 7 from J; bases not matched to a gene: 12. Germline CDR1 is LNHDA and CDR2 is SQIVND (reference sequence). The CDR3 totals 16 residues. CDR3 nucleotide sequence: TGTGCCAGTAGCGCTGGGGACAGGGTGAGGGACGGGGAGCTGTTTTTT. Translation gives CASSAGDRVRDGELFF. The full variable domain, in which reference TRBV19 and TRBJ2-2 provide the parts outside the CDR3, is DGGITQSPKYLFRKEGQNVTLSCEQNLNHDAMYWYRQDPGQGLRLIYYSQIVNDFQKGDIAEGYSVSREKKESFPLTVTSAQKNPTAFYLCASSAGDRVRDGELFFGEGSRLTVL.